A selection of T cell receptor beta chains follows, all from one sample in a study of T-cell memory formation after mild COVID-19. Using its own MiXCR run on the 5' RACE reads, TCRdb lists one record per CDR3 protein. The table shows under 450,000 distinct CDR3 sequences, with about an eighth occurring only once. The material sequenced was PBMCs or a T cell subset sorted from them (not recorded which). All receptors come from a man aged 18 to 29 who had mild COVID-19 (a few samples of this study predate the infection). Cell type and time point are not known. CDR3s leave out the opening cysteine and the closing phenylalanine or tryptophan. Each record gives: V gene, CDR3 protein.

v_gene: TRBV5-1
CDR3aa: ASSLAGRPRKNTEAF

v_gene: TRBV9
CDR3aa: ASSPGRGEADTEAF

v_gene: TRBV10-3
CDR3aa: AISGLNEKLF

v_gene: TRBV11-1
CDR3aa: ASSLPTRNTEAF

v_gene: TRBV7-9
CDR3aa: ASSLVVSSYNEQF

v_gene: TRBV5-1
CDR3aa: ASSAAGRTDTQY

v_gene: TRBV5-1
CDR3aa: ASSLMTDSPLH

v_gene: TRBV5-6
CDR3aa: ASSLGPGGTNTEAF

v_gene: TRBV20-1
CDR3aa: SARDRQGYEQY

v_gene: TRBV5-5
CDR3aa: ASSLWVDPTSVQY

v_gene: TRBV6-5
CDR3aa: ASSGSGQGIYGYT

v_gene: TRBV6-1
CDR3aa: ARGGTGGSDEQY

v_gene: TRBV6-5
CDR3aa: ASSYLSVGAWTDTQY

v_gene: TRBV9
CDR3aa: ASSGLAKTQY

v_gene: TRBV7-6
CDR3aa: ASSLAGLAATQY

v_gene: TRBV18
CDR3aa: ASAAEGQETQY

v_gene: TRBV12-3/TRBV12-4
CDR3aa: ASSLARTGSGNTIY

v_gene: TRBV7-2
CDR3aa: ASRREANEQY

v_gene: TRBV12-3/TRBV12-4
CDR3aa: ASSFIAANNEQF

v_gene: TRBV9
CDR3aa: ASSVNAGELF

v_gene: TRBV29-1
CDR3aa: SVGLGANTEAF

v_gene: TRBV6-1
CDR3aa: ASSEYSSSTVYNEQF

v_gene: TRBV7-3
CDR3aa: ASSPERSGGSDTQY